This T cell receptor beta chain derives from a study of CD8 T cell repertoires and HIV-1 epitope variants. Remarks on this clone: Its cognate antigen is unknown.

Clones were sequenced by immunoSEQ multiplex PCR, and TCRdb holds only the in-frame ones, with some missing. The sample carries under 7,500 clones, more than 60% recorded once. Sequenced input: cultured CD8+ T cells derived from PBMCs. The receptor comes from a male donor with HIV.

The CDR3 reads CASSPKDRLYGYTF. CDR3 DNA: TGTGCCAGCAGCCCGAAGGACCGTCTCTATGGCTACACCTTC. The chain couples TRBV28 to TRBJ1-2; D is ambiguous. Trimming removed 6 bases at V and 4 bases at J, with 15 bases between. Germline V gene lookup returns CDR1 MDHEN and CDR2 SYDVKM. The CDR3 totals 14 residues.